The source of this TCR beta chain is a study of identical twins. Germline V gene lookup returns CDR1 LNHNV and CDR2 YYDKDF (reference sequence). V was pared by 1 base and J by 4 bases, with 11 bases between. The CDR3 length is 14 residues. Concerning this clonotype: Its cognate antigen is unknown.

Study-level findings and limits: The abundant beta clonotypes from cord blood had fewer insertions, and memory repertoires had none of this. Its conclusions, products of cross-sectional statistical analysis, did not come from following the same donors. Beta out-of-frame sequences showed weaker excess sharing between twins.

The authors used template switching to add a universal primer site and gave cDNA unique molecular identifiers. TCRdb reprocessed the 5' RACE reads with MiXCR, giving one entry per CDR3 protein. The table records fewer than 550,000 distinct CDR3 sequences, 14% of them present only once. A further study also used this sample, focusing on yellow fever vaccine responses in identical twins.

Sample: CD4+ T cells sorted from blood. The clonotype comes from a woman younger than 30 in good health. This sequence joins TRBV15 and TRBJ2-7; weak D call: TRBD1 (7 bases). CDR3: CATSRAQGGYEQYF. CDR3 DNA sequence: TGTGCCACCAGCAGAGCTCAGGGGGGTTACGAGCAGTACTTC.